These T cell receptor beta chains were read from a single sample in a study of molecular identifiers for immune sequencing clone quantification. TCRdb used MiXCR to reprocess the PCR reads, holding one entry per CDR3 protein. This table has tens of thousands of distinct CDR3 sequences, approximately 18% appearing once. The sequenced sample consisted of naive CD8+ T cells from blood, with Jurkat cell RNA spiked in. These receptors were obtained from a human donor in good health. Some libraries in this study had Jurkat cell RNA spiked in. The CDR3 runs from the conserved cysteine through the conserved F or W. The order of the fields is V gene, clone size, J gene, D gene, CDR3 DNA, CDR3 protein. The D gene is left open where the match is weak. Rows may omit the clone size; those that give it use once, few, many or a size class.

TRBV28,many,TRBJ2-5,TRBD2,TGTGCCAGCAGCCGGTGGCGGGAGGGCCAAGAGACCCAGTACTTC,CASSRWREGQETQYF
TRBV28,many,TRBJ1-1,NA,TGTGCCAGCGCCCTTCGGTGGGGCGCTGGGAGGAACACTGAAGCTTTCTTT,CASALRWGAGRNTEAFF
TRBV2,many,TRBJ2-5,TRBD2,TGTGCCAGCAGTGTGTCGGCGCGGGAGAACCAAGAGACCCAGTACTTC,CASSVSARENQETQYF
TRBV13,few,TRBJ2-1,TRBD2,TGTGCCAGCAGCCTCGGCCTAGCGGGAGGGAGGGATGAGCAGTTCTTC,CASSLGLAGGRDEQFF
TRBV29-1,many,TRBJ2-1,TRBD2,TGCAGCGTTGCTGGACTAGCGGGAGGGCCAGGTTATGTTAATGAGCAGTTCTTC,CSVAGLAGGPGYVNEQFF
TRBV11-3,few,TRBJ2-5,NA,TGTGCCAGCACCAACGGACCGCACCAAGAGACCCAGTGCTTC,CASTNGPHQETQCF
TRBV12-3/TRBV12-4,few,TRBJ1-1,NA,TGTGCCAGCAGTTTCGCATTGAACACTGAAGCTTTCTTT,CASSFALNTEAFF
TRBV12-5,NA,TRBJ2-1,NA,TGTGCTAGTGGTGCCCTCAATGAGCAGTTCTTC,CASGALNEQFF
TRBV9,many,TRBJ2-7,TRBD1,TGTGCCAGCAGCCCACGGGGACAGCTAACCTACGAGCAGTACTTC,CASSPRGQLTYEQYF
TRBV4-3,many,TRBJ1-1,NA,TGCGCCAGCAGCCTCCATCCGGGACGAGAAAATGAAGCTTTCTTT,CASSLHPGRENEAFF
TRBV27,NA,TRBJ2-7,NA,TGTGCCAGCAGTTTCGTCGATGGCAGGAGTTACGAGCAGTACTTC,CASSFVDGRSYEQYF
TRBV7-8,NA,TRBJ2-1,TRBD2,TGTGCCAGCAGCTTATTCGCCTCGGGAGGGGGGGATGAGCAGTTCTTC,CASSLFASGGGDEQFF
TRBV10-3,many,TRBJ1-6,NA,TGTGCCATCAGTGACATAGATACCTATAATTCACCCCTCCACTTT,CAISDIDTYNSPLHF
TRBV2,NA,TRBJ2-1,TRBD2,TGTGCCAGCATAGGGGGGCGGGAGGGCCTCTACAATGAGCAGTTCTTC,CASIGGREGLYNEQFF
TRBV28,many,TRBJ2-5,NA,TGTGCCAGCAGTTTAAACAGAGGGACCCAGTACTTC,CASSLNRGTQYF
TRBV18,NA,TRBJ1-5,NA,TGTGCCAGCTCAGGAGGAGGGCGGTATAACAATCAGCCCCAGCATTTT,CASSGGGRYNNQPQHF
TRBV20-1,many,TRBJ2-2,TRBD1,TGCAGTGCTAGCGGTGCCCAGGGGGTGTTCACCGGGGAGCTGTTTTTT,CSASGAQGVFTGELFF
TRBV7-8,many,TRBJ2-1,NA,TGTGCCAGCAGCTTACAAGTCGCCTACAATGAGCAGTTCTTC,CASSLQVAYNEQFF
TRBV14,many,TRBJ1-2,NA,TGTGCCAGCAGCCAAGGAAAGTTCCCAGGCGGTGGCTACACCTTC,CASSQGKFPGGGYTF
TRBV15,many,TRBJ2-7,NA,TGTGCCACCAGCAGTTCGCTAGCTGGTAGCTACGAGCAGTACTTC,CATSSSLAGSYEQYF
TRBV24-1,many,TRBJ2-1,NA,TGTGCCACCAGCCATTCTAGAAATGAGCAGTTCTTC,CATSHSRNEQFF
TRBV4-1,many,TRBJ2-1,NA,TGCGCCAGCAGCCAAGATAGGAATGAGCAGTTCTTC,CASSQDRNEQFF
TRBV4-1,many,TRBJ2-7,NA,TGCGCCAGCAGCCCCAGGGGTTCGTTCTCCTACGAGCAGTACTTC,CASSPRGSFSYEQYF
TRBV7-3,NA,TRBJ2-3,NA,TGTGCCAGCAGCTTTGGCGGTATAACCACAGATGCGCAGTATTTT,CASSFGGITTDAQYF
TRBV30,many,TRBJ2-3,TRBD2,TGTGCCTGGAGTGTAGGGGCGGGAGTCGATACGCAGTATTTT,CAWSVGAGVDTQYF
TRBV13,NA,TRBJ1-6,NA,TGTGCCAGCAGCCTCCGACAGGTTAATTCACCCCTCCACTTT,CASSLRQVNSPLHF
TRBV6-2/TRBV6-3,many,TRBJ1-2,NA,TGTGCCAGCAGTTATCAAAGGACAGCTAACTATGGCTACACCTTC,CASSYQRTANYGYTF
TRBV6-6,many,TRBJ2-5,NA,TGTGCCAGCAGCTCGCGCCCGGCTCGACAAGAGACCCAGTACTTC,CASSSRPARQETQYF
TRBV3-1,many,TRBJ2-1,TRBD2,TGTGCCAGCAGCCCACTAGCGGGAGGATACAATGAGCAGTTCTTC,CASSPLAGGYNEQFF
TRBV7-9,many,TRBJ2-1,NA,TGTGCCAGCAGCTTAGGTACGGAATGGTTCGGTGAGCAGTTCTTC,CASSLGTEWFGEQFF
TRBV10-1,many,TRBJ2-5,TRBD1,TGCGCCAGCAGTGATGGGACAGGAGGACGTGAGACCCAGTACTTC,CASSDGTGGRETQYF
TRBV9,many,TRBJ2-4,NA,TGTGCCAGCAGCGTAGGAGGTACATCGAACATTCAGTACTTC,CASSVGGTSNIQYF
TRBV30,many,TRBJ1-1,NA,TGTGCCTGGAGTGTACTGGCGGTGAACACTGAAGCTTTCTTT,CAWSVLAVNTEAFF
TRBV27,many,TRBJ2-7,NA,TGTGCCAGCAGCCCCGGTTCCTCCTACGAGCAGTACTTC,CASSPGSSYEQYF
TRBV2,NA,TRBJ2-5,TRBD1,TGTGCCAACGACGACAGGGAATCAGAGACCCAGTACTTC,CANDDRESETQYF
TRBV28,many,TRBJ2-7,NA,TGTGCCAGCAGTTTCGTGCCAGGGACCCTCCGGGACGAGCAGTACTTC,CASSFVPGTLRDEQYF
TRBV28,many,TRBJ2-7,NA,TGTGCCAGCAGTTTCGGTAGGCAGGCGTCGGCGTTC,CASSFGRQASAF
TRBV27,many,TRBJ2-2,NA,TGTGCCAGCAGTCTGGGTCCGCTGTTTTTT,CASSLGPLFF
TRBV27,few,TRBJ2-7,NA,TGTGCCAGCAGTTTATCGGCCTCAGGGGTCTACGAGCAGTACTTC,CASSLSASGVYEQYF
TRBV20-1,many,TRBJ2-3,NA,TGCAGTGCTAGAGATAGGGACGAGTTCACAGATACGCAGTATTTT,CSARDRDEFTDTQYF
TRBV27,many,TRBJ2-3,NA,TGTGCCAGCGGTACCAGGACAGCTTTCACAGATACGCAGTATTTT,CASGTRTAFTDTQYF
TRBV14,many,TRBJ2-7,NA,TGTGCCAGCAGCCCTTATTACGAGCAGTACTTC,CASSPYYEQYF
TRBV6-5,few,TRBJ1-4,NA,TGTGCCAGCAGCCGCGCGGGAAAGGAAAAACTGTTTTTT,CASSRAGKEKLFF
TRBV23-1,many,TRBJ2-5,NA,TGCGCCAGCAGATACGTGCCTCTCCCCCCCAAGACCCAGTACTTC,CASRYVPLPPKTQYF
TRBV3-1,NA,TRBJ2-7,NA,TGTGCCAGCAGCCAAGAAAATAACTACGAGCAGTACTTC,CASSQENNYEQYF
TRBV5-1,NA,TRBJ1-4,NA,TGCGCCAGCAGCTTGGTCGGACAGAGTAGTGAAAAACTGTTTTTT,CASSLVGQSSEKLFF
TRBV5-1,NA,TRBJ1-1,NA,TGCGCCAGCAGCTTGGCCTTTCCGGGACGGAAGAACACTGAAGCTTTCTTT,CASSLAFPGRKNTEAFF
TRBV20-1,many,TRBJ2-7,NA,TGCAGTGCTAGAAGGCGTACGCCCCACCCCTCCTACGAGCAGTACTTC,CSARRRTPHPSYEQYF
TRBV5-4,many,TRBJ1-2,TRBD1,TGTGCCAGCAGCTTGGGGGACAGGGATTGGGCTAACTATGGCTACACCTTC,CASSLGDRDWANYGYTF
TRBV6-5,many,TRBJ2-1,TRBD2,TGTGCCAGCAGTTTAGGACTAGCGCGGGGTGAGCAGTTCTTC,CASSLGLARGEQFF
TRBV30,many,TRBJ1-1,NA,TGTGCCTGGAGTTTAGGGGCAGGGGAGGGGGAAACTTTCTTT,CAWSLGAGEGETFF
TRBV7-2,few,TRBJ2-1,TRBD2,TGTGCCAGCAGCCATTACACTAGCGGGGCGTCCAATGAGCAGTTCTTC,CASSHYTSGASNEQFF
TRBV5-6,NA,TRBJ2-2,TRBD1,TGTGCCAGCAGCTTGGACAGGGGTGGCGTGGGGACCGGGGAGCTGTTTTTT,CASSLDRGGVGTGELFF
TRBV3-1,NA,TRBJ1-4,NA,TGTGCCAGCAGCCAAAAGGGGACCGCAACTAGTGAAAGACTGTTTTTT,CASSQKGTATSERLFF
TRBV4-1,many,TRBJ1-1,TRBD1,TGCGCCAGCAGCACCGGGACAGGGAGGGCTGAAGCTTTCTTT,CASSTGTGRAEAFF
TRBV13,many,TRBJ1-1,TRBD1,TGTGCCAGCACAACCGGGACAGGCCCCTTTGTAACTGAAGCTTTCTTT,CASTTGTGPFVTEAFF
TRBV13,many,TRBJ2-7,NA,TGTGCCAGCAGCGGTAGGGGAACCCACTACGAGCAGTACTTC,CASSGRGTHYEQYF
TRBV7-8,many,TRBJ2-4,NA,TGTGCCAGCAGCCCCCTTAGCCTCCTCTGGGGTGCCAAAAACATTCAGTACTTC,CASSPLSLLWGAKNIQYF
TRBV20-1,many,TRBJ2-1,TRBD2,TGCAGCGGAAGCACCGGGACTAGCGGGAGTAATGAGCAGTTCTTC,CSGSTGTSGSNEQFF